A single sample is the source of the 10 T cell receptor beta chains below, sequenced in a study of monozygotic twins with inflammatory bowel disease. TCRdb processed the 5' RACE reads again and assigns one entry to each CDR3 protein, with no DNA. This specimen shows nearly 450,000 distinct CDR3 sequences; the ten leading clones hold more than 2%. The sample was blood. The receptors were sampled from a human donor with ulcerative colitis or Crohn's disease, or a healthy co-twin of an affected twin (not recorded which).

V is TRBV5-1 and J is TRBJ2-7; TCRdb's D call, TRBD2, is unchecked because there is no DNA. Germline V gene sequence: CDR1 SGHRS, CDR2 YFSETQ. CDR3 length: 16 residues. The CDR3 region is CASSSVGTSGEDEQYF.

This chain links TRBV3-1 with TRBJ2-3. This CDR3 has 12 residues. The germline CDR1 and CDR2 sequences are LGHDT and YNNKEL (reference sequence). This CDR3 reads CASSQEPDTQYF.

The rearrangement links TRBV11-2 to TRBJ2-7. The CDR3 totals 14 residues. Germline-derived CDR1 and CDR2 are SGHAT and FQNNGV. CDR3 protein: CASSLEAAVYEQYF.

The chain links TRBV7-2 to TRBJ1-2; TCRdb names TRBD1, which stays unverified in the absence of DNA. The CDR3 runs 17 residues. Germline CDR1 SGHTA, CDR2 FQGNSA. The CDR3 reads CASSYGTLTGDNYGYTF.

The chain uses TRBV27 and TRBJ2-1. The germline CDR1 and CDR2 sequences are MNHEY and SMNVEV (reference sequence). The CDR3 has 14 amino acids. The CDR3 protein is CASRLSGSYNEQFF.

The chain uses TRBV12-3 or TRBV12-4 and TRBJ1-4; TCRdb calls TRBD1, which cannot be checked without DNA. The CDR3 runs 15 residues. The CDR3 protein is CASSSEGRANEKLFF.

The genes are TRBV12-3 or TRBV12-4 and TRBJ2-2; no DNA is available, so the TRBD2 call from TCRdb remains unchecked. This CDR3 has 13 amino acids. This CDR3 reads CASRQEGTGELFF.

The genes are TRBV5-1 and TRBJ2-7; TCRdb names TRBD2, which stays unverified in the absence of DNA. Germline V gene data show CDR1 as SGHRS and CDR2 as YFSETQ. The CDR3 has 17 residues. CDR3 amino acids: CASSIGLAGGRPYEQYF.

This sequence joins TRBV7-3 and TRBJ2-3; as DNA is missing, the TRBD2 call by TCRdb cannot be tested. CDR3 length: 14 residues. From germline, CDR1 is SGHTA and CDR2 FQGTGA. This CDR3 reads CASSSQAGPDTQYF.

CDR3 protein: CSERAKGGSNTDTQYF. This chain uses TRBV20-1 with TRBJ2-3; TCRdb picks TRBD2, but there is no DNA to check that call. Germline CDR1 reads DFQATT; CDR2 reads SNEGSKA (reference sequence). There are 16 residues in the CDR3.